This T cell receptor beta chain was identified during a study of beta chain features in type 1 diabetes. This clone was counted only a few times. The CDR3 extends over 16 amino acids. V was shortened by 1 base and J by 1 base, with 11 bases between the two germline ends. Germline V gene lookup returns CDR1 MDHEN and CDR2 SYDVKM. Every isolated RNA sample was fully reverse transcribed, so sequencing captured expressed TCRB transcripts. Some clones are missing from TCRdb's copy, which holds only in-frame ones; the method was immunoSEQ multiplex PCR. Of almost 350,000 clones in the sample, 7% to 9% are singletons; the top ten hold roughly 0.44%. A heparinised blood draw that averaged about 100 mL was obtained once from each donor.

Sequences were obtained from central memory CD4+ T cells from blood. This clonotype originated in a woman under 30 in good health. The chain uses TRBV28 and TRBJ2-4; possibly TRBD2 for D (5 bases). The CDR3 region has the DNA TGTGCCAGCAGTTTATCTATGGGAGTGGCCAAAAACATTCAGTACTTC. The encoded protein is CASSLSMGVAKNIQYF.